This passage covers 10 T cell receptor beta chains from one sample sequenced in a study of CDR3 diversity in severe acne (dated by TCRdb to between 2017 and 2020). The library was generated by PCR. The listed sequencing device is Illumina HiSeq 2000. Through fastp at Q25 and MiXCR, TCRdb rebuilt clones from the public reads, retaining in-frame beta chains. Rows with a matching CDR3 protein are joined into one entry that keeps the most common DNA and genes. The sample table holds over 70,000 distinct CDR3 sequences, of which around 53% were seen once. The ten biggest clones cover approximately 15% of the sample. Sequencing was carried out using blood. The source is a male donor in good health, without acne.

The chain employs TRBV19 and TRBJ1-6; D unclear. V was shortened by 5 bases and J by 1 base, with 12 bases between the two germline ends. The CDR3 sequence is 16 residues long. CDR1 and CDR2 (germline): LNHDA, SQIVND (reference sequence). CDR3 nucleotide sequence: TGTGCCAGTAGTGTGTCCGCCAATTCCTATAATTCACCCCTCCACTTT. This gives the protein CASSVSANSYNSPLHF. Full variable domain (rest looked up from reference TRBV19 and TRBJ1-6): DGGITQSPKYLFRKEGQNVTLSCEQNLNHDAMYWYRQDPGQGLRLIYYSQIVNDFQKGDIAEGYSVSREKKESFPLTVTSAQKNPTAFYLCASSVSANSYNSPLHFGNGTRLTVT.

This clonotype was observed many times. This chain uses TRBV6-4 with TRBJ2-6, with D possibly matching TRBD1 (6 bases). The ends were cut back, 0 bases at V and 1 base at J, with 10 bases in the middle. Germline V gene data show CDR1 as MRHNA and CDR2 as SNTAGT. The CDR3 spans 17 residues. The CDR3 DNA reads TGTGCCAGCAGTGACTCAGGGGACATTTCTGGGGCCAACGTCCTGACTTTC. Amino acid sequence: CASSDSGDISGANVLTF.

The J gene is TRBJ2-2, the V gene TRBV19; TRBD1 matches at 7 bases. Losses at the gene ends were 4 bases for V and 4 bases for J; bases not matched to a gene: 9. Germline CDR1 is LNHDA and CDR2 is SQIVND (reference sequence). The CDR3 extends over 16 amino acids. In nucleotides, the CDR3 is TGTGCCAGTAGTAAGGGACAGCCAACGATCACCGGGGAGCTGTTTTTT. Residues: CASSKGQPTITGELFF.

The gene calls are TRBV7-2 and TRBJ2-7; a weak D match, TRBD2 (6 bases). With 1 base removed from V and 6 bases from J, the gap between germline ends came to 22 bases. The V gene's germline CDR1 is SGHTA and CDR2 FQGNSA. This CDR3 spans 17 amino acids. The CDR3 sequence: CASSLDFTRRGKFEQYF. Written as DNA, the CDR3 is TGTGCCAGCAGCTTAGACTTTACCCGCCGGGGGAAATTCGAGCAGTACTTC.

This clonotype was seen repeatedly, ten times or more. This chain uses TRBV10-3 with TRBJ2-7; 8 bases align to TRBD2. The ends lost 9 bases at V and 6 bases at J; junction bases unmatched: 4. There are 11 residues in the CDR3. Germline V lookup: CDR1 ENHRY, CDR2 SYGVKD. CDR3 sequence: CAIGSGIEQYF. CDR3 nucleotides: TGTGCCATAGGTAGCGGGATCGAGCAGTACTTC.

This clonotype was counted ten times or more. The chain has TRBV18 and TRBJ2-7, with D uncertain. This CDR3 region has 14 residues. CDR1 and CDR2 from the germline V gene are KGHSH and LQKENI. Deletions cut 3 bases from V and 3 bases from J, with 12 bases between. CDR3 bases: TGTGCCAGCTCACCCCCAACTTTAAGCTACGAGCAGTACTTC. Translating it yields CASSPPTLSYEQYF.

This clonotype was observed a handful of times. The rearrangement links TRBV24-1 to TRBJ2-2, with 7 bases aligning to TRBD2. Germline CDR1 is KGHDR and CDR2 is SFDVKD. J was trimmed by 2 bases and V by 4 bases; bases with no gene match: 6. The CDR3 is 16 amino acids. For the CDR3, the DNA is TGTGCCACCAGTGACCTCGCTAGCGGTAACACCGGGGAGCTGTTTTTT. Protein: CATSDLASGNTGELFF.

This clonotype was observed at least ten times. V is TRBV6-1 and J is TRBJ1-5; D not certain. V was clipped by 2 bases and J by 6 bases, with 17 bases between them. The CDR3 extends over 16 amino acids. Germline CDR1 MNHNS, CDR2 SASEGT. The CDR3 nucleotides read TGTGCCAGCAGTGAATTCGGGGAGATGAGGGCTCAGCCCCAGCATTTT. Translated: CASSEFGEMRAQPQHF.

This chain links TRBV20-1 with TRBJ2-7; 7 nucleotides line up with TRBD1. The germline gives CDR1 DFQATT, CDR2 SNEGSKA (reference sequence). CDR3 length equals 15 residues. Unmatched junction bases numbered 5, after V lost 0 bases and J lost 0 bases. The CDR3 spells CSARDGDSASYEQYF. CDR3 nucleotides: TGCAGTGCTAGAGATGGGGACAGCGCCTCCTACGAGCAGTACTTC.

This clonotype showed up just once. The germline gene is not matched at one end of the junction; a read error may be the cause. DNA of the CDR3: TGTGCCAGCAGCGTAACGCCCGGGGAGCTGTTTTTT. This translates into CASSVTPGELFF. This sequence joins TRBV7-3 and TRBJ2-2; unclear D gene. The germline CDR1 and CDR2 sequences are SGHTA and FQGTGA. The CDR3 runs 12 residues.